This T cell receptor beta chain was captured in a study of T cells in localized non-small cell lung cancer. Trimming left V 2 bases short and J 4 bases short, with 3 bases between. The CDR3 has 13 residues. The germline gives CDR1 MNHEY, CDR2 SVGAGI. TCRdb's table, derived via immunoSEQ multiplex PCR, lists solely in-frame clones and lacks some. The table shows tens of thousands of clones, with around 81% occurring only once. This chain joins TRBV6-5 and TRBJ2-6, with no clear D. Sequencing used peripheral blood mononuclear cells, obtained before any cancer treatment. This sequence originates from a man aged 40 to 69 with stage III lung adenocarcinoma. For the CDR3, the DNA is TGTGCCAGCAGTTACCCGGGGGCCAACGTCCTGACTTTC. This codes for CASSYPGANVLTF.